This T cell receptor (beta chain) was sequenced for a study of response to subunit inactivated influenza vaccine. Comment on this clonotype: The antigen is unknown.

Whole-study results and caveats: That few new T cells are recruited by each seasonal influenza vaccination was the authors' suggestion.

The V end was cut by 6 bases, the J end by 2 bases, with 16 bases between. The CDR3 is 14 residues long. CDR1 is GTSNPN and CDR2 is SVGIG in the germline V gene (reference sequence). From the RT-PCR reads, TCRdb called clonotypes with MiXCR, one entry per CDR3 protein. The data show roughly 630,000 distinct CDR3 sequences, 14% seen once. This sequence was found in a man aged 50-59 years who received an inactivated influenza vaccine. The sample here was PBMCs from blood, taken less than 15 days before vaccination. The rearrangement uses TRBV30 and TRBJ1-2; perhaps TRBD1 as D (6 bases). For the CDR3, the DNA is TGTGCCTGCCCGGGACAAAGACGGAACTATGGCTACACCTTC. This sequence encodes CACPGQRRNYGYTF.